This TCR beta chain comes out of a study of cytomegalovirus exposure and HLA in healthy donors. PCR amplification relied on 60 Vbeta primers (plus 13 Jbeta primers). Assay used: immunoSEQ multiplex PCR; TCRdb lists only in-frame clones, some missing. The repertoire has about 150,000 clones, less than 85% of them found once; the top ten carry 5% to 7.5%. The TCR sequence derives from a woman in her forties or fifties in good health and CMV-seropositive. Sequenced sample: PBMCs.

CDR3 sequence reads: CASSSLQGSSYEQYF. In DNA form, the CDR3 reads TGTGCCAGCAGCTCCCTACAGGGGTCGTCCTACGAGCAGTACTTC. The J gene is TRBJ2-7, the V gene TRBV7-2, with 7 bases that match TRBD1. Trimming cost V 4 bases and J 1 base; bases outside gene matches: 7. The germline CDR1 and CDR2 sequences are SGHTA and FQGNSA. The CDR3 is made up of 15 amino acids.